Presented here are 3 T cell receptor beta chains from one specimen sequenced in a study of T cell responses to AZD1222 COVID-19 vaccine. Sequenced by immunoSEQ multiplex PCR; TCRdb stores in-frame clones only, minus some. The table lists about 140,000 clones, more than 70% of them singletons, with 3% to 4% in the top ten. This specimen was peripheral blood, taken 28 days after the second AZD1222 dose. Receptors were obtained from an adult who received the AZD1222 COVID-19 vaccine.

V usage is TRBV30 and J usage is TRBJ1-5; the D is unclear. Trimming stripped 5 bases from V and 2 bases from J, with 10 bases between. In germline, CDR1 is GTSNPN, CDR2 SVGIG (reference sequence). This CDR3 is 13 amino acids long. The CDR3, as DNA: TGTGCCTGGGGGAAAGAGGGCAATCAGCCCCAGCATTTT. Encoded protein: CAWGKEGNQPQHF. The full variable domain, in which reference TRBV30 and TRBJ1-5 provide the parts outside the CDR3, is SQTIHQWPATLVQPVGSPLSLECTVEGTSNPNLYWYRQAAGRGLQLLFYSVGIGQISSEVPQNLSASRPQDRQFILSSKKLLLSDSGFYLCAWGKEGNQPQHFGDGTRLSIL.

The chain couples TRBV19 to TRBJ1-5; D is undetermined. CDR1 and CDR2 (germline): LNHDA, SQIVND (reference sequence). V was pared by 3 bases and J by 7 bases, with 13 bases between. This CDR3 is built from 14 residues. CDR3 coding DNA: TGTGCCAGTAGTATTTGGGGTTCCAGCCAGCCCCAGCATTTT. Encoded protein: CASSIWGSSQPQHF.

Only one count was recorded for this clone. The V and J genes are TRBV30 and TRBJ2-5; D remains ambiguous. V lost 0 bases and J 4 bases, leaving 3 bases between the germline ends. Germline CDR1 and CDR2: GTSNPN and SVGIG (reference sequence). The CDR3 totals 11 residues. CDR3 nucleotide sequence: TGTGCCTGGAGTGTAGTAGAGACCCAGTACTTC. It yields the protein CAWSVVETQYF.